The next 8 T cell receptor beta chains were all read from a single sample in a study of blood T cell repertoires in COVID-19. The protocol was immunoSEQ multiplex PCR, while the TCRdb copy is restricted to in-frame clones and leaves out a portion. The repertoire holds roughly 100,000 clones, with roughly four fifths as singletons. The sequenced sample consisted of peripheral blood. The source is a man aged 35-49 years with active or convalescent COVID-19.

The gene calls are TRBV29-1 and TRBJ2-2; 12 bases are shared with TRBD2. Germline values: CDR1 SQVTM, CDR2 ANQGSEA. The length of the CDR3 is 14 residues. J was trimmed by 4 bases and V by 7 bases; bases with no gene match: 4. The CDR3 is CSGGLAGTTGELFF. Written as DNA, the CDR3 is TGCAGCGGCGGACTAGCGGGGACCACCGGGGAGCTGTTTTTT.

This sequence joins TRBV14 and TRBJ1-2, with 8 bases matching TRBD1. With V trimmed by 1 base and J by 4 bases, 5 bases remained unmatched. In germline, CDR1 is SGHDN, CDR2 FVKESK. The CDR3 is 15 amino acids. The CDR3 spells CASSQGTGRSYGYTF. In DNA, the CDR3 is TGTGCCAGCAGCCAAGGGACAGGGCGGTCCTATGGCTACACCTTC.

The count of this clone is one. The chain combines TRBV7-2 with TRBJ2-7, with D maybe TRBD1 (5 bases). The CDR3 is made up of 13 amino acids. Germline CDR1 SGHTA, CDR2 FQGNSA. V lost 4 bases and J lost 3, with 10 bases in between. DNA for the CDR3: TGTGCCAGCAGCTCCACAGACAGCTACGAGCAGTACTTC. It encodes CASSSTDSYEQYF.

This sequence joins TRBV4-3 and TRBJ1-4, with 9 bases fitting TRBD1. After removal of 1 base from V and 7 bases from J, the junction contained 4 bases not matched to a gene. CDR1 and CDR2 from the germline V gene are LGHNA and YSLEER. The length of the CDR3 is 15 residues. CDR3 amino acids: CASSQGDRGGEKLFF. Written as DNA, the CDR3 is TGCGCCAGCAGCCAAGGCGACAGGGGGGGTGAAAAACTGTTTTTT.

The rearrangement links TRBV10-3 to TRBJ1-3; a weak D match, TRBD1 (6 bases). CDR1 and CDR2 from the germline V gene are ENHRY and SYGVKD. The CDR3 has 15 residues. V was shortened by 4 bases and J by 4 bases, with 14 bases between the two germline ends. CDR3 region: CAISVTGPQGNTIYF. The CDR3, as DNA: TGTGCCATCAGTGTCACAGGGCCTCAAGGAAACACCATATATTTT.

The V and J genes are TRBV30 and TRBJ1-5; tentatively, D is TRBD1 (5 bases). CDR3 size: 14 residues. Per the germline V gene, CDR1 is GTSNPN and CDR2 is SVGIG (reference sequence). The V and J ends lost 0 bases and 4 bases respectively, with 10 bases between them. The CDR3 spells CAWSVTQGNQPQHF. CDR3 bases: TGTGCCTGGAGTGTAACCCAGGGAAATCAGCCCCAGCATTTT.

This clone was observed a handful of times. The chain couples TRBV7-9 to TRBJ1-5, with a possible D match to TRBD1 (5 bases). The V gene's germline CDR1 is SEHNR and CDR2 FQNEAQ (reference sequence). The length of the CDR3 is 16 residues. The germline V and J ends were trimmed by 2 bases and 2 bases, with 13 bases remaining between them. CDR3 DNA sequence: TGTGCCAGCAGCTTATACGGGGGGGAGGGCAATCAGCCCCAGCATTTT. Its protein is CASSLYGGEGNQPQHF. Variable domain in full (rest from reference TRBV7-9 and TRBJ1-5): DTGVSQNPRHKITKRGQNVTFRCDPISEHNRLYWYRQTLGQGPEFLTYFQNEAQLEKSRLLSDRFSAERPKGSFSTLEIQRTEQGDSAMYLCASSLYGGEGNQPQHFGDGTRLSIL.

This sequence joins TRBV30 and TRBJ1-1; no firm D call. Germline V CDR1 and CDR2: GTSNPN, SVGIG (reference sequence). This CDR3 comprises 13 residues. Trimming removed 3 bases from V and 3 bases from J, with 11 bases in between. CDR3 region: CAWRQMIDTEAFF. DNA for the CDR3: TGTGCCTGGAGGCAGATGATCGACACTGAAGCTTTCTTT.